A selection of T cell receptor beta chains follows, all from one sample in a study of blood T cell repertoires in COVID-19. Method: immunoSEQ multiplex PCR; TCRdb's copy keeps in-frame clones and lacks some. This table holds around 270,000 clones, about 89% found once. Sequenced input: peripheral blood. These receptors were taken from a man younger than 40 with acute or convalescent COVID-19. Both conserved end residues are part of each CDR3. The D gene is left open where the match is weak. Clone size appears in some rows only: once, few, many, or a class for an expanded clone.

j_gene | abundance | v_gene | d_gene | CDR3aa | CDR3nt
TRBJ2-2 | - | TRBV6-5 | TRBD2 | CASRLTSGSGELFF | TGTGCCAGCAGACTGACTAGCGGGAGCGGGGAGCTGTTTTTT
TRBJ1-3 | - | TRBV3-1/TRBV3-2 | - | CASSLVGSSGNTIYF | TGTGCCAGCAGCCTCGTTGGGAGCTCTGGAAACACCATATATTTT
TRBJ1-1 | - | TRBV3-1/TRBV3-2 | TRBD1 | CASSQRTGWAFF | TGTGCCAGCAGCCAAAGGACAGGGTGGGCTTTCTTT
TRBJ1-2 | - | TRBV6-5 | TRBD1 | CASSYWQGDYGYTF | TGTGCCAGCAGTTACTGGCAGGGGGACTATGGCTACACCTTC
TRBJ1-1 | - | TRBV30 | - | CAWSVLGGTEAFF | TGTGCCTGGAGTGTTCTGGGGGGTACTGAAGCTTTCTTT
TRBJ2-1 | - | TRBV18 | TRBD1 | CASSPSQGALNEQFF | TGTGCCAGCTCACCATCTCAGGGGGCACTCAATGAGCAGTTCTTC
TRBJ2-2 | few | TRBV4-1 | - | CASSQGGFGGGSGELFF | TGCGCCAGCAGCCAAGGGGGGTTCGGCGGGGGCTCCGGGGAGCTGTTTTTT
TRBJ1-1 | - | TRBV30 | - | CAWSEARYTEAFF | TGTGCCTGGAGCGAGGCCAGATACACTGAAGCTTTCTTT
TRBJ1-1 | - | TRBV4-1 | TRBD1 | CASSEDRDRIRNTEAFF | TGCGCCAGCAGCGAGGACAGGGATCGGATCAGGAACACTGAAGCTTTCTTT
TRBJ1-6 | - | TRBV5-1 | - | CASSLRQDNSPLHF | TGCGCCAGCAGCTTGAGACAGGATAATTCACCCCTCCACTTT
TRBJ2-7 | once | TRBV27 | TRBD2 | CASSPRTSGWVPHLKYEQYF | TGTGCCAGCAGTCCTCGGACTAGCGGGTGGGTCCCCCACTTGAAATACGAGCAGTACTTC
TRBJ2-3 | few | TRBV6-4 | TRBD2 | CASSDSTSGGGTDTQYF | TGTGCCAGCAGTGACTCGACAAGCGGGGGTGGCACAGATACGCAGTATTTT
TRBJ2-3 | - | TRBV7-6 | TRBD1 | CASSPEGQGQDTQYF | TGTGCCAGCAGCCCGGAGGGACAGGGGCAGGATACGCAGTATTTT
TRBJ1-2 | - | TRBV27 | TRBD1 | CASSRGQGALGYGYTF | TGTGCCAGCAGCCGAGGACAGGGGGCCTTGGGCTATGGCTACACCTTC
TRBJ1-5 | - | TRBV2 | TRBD1 | CASSWDRPTVQPQHF | TGTGCCAGCAGTTGGGACAGACCGACAGTCCAGCCCCAGCATTTT
TRBJ1-1 | - | TRBV18 | TRBD1 | CASSLRQGDSTEAFF | TGTGCCAGCTCACTACGACAGGGGGACAGCACTGAAGCTTTCTTT
TRBJ1-2 | once | TRBV6-5 | TRBD1 | CASSPTTGRGYTF | TGTGCCAGCAGTCCCACGACAGGGCGCGGCTACACCTTC
TRBJ1-2 | - | TRBV11-2 | TRBD1 | CASGYPQGFYGYTF | TGTGCCAGCGGCTACCCACAGGGGTTTTATGGCTACACCTTC
TRBJ1-5 | - | TRBV7-8 | TRBD1 | CASSSTGVANQPQHF | TGTGCCAGCAGCTCGACAGGGGTAGCAAATCAGCCCCAGCATTTT
TRBJ1-6 | - | TRBV7-9 | TRBD1 | CASSPDRANSPLHF | TGTGCCAGCAGCCCCGACAGGGCAAATTCACCCCTCCACTTT
TRBJ2-3 | - | TRBV9 | - | CASSPREGSTDTQYF | TGTGCCAGCAGCCCCCGAGAGGGATCCACAGATACGCAGTATTTT
TRBJ1-1 | - | TRBV7-9 | TRBD1 | CASSLAYSNRGLNTEAFF | TGTGCCAGCAGCTTAGCGTACTCAAACAGGGGCCTGAACACTGAAGCTTTCTTT
TRBJ2-5 | - | TRBV27 | TRBD2 | CASSTFSSGGETQYF | TGTGCCAGCAGCACATTTTCTAGCGGGGGTGAGACCCAGTACTTC
TRBJ2-7 | - | TRBV3-1/TRBV3-2 | TRBD2 | CASSRGLVEQYF | TGTGCCAGCAGCCGGGGACTAGTTGAGCAGTACTTC
TRBJ1-1 | - | TRBV7-9 | - | CASSLQTRAFF | TGTGCCAGCAGCTTGCAAACCAGAGCTTTCTTT
TRBJ1-5 | - | TRBV5-6 | TRBD1 | CASSFYRGNQPQHF | TGTGCCAGCAGCTTTTACAGGGGAAATCAGCCCCAGCATTTT